This TCR beta chain stems from a study of cytomegalovirus exposure and HLA in healthy donors. Broader study findings: A later analysis linked a missense DCLRE1C variant to TCR beta V- and J-gene trimming.

This clone turned up a few times. Its antigen is unknown. At one end, the junction sequence differs from germline, possibly due to a read error. Germline assignment: CDR1 SSHAT and CDR2 FNYEAQ (reference sequence). The CDR3 covers 15 residues. This PCR relied on a set of 60 Vbeta primers and 13 Jbeta primers. Profiled with immunoSEQ multiplex PCR; TCRdb holds only in-frame clones, not every one. This sample has 100,000 to 150,000 clones, with approximately 17% found just once. Sample: PBMCs. This sequence was found in a female donor in good health and CMV-seropositive. The J gene is TRBJ2-1, the V gene TRBV7-7, with TRBD2 matching over 11 bases. CDR3 DNA: TGTGCTAGCAGCATGACTAGCGGGGAATTCAATGAGCAGTTCTTC. Translating it yields CASSMTSGEFNEQFF. Combining the CDR3 with reference TRBV7-7 and TRBJ2-1 gives the whole variable domain GAGVSQSPRYKVTKRGQDVTLRCDPISSHATLYWYQQALGQGPEFLTYFNYEAQPDKSGLPSDRFSAERPEGSISTLTIQRTEQRDSAMYRCASSMTSGEFNEQFFGPGTRLTVL.